The rows below give T cell receptor beta chains drawn from one sample of a study of T cell clonotyping in hematopoietic cell transplantation. TCRdb keeps only in-frame clones here, not all; method: immunoSEQ multiplex PCR. The table lists about 9,300 clones, approximately 84% of them singletons. The source was PBMCs, collected at the time of graft-versus-host disease after allogeneic stem cell transplant. The receptors come from a male patient aged 55 to 70 who had an allogeneic stem cell transplant from an unrelated donor, so the T cells may come from the graft donor. Some clones in this sample may be carry-over from other donors' samples. The CDR3 runs from the conserved cysteine through the conserved F or W. A D gene is named only where the DNA matches it firmly. Clone size is given for some rows only: seen once, a few or many times, or a class if the clone is expanded.

cdr3_aa,cdr3_nt,v_call,clone_size,d_call,j_call
CASSQDVGREQFF,TGCGCCAGCAGCCAAGATGTGGGGAGGGAGCAGTTCTTC,TRBV4-3,-,-,TRBJ2-1
CASSRLLGNNEQFF,TGCGCCAGCAGTCGACTCCTAGGGAACAATGAGCAGTTCTTC,TRBV23-1,-,-,TRBJ2-1
CASSLTGGPYEQYF,TGCGCCAGCAGCTTGACAGGAGGGCCCTACGAGCAGTACTTC,TRBV5-1,-,-,TRBJ2-7
CASSPGQGYQPQHF,TGTGCCAGCTCACCGGGACAGGGGTATCAGCCCCAGCATTTT,TRBV18,-,TRBD1,TRBJ1-5
CASSLNGARETQYF,TGCGCCAGCAGCCTGAACGGAGCCCGAGAGACCCAGTACTTC,TRBV5-1,-,-,TRBJ2-5
CASSSQGLYEQYF,TGTGCCAGCAGCTCCCAAGGGCTTTACGAGCAGTACTTC,TRBV7-9,-,-,TRBJ2-7
CASSQDLSGAYEQYF,TGCGCCAGCAGCCAAGATCTTTCCGGGGCCTACGAGCAGTACTTC,TRBV4-3,-,-,TRBJ2-7
CASSRQGATGYTF,TGTGCCAGCAGCCGACAGGGGGCAACTGGCTACACCTTC,TRBV27,-,TRBD1,TRBJ1-2
CASMSSEGRDYQPQHF,TGTGCCAGTATGTCGAGTGAGGGCAGGGACTATCAGCCCCAGCATTTT,TRBV19,-,-,TRBJ1-5
CASSLGGTTNEKLFF,TGTGCCAGCAGCTTGGGTGGGACCACTAATGAAAAACTGTTTTTT,TRBV5-6,-,-,TRBJ1-4
CAISSGTGFEKLFF,TGTGCCATCAGCTCCGGGACAGGGTTTGAAAAACTGTTTTTT,TRBV10-3,-,TRBD1,TRBJ1-4
CASSVRTGDSPLHF,TGTGCCAGCAGCGTTAGGACAGGGGATTCACCCCTCCACTTT,TRBV9,-,TRBD1,TRBJ1-6
CASSLELAIYEQYF,TGTGCCAGCAGCTTAGAACTTGCAATCTACGAGCAGTACTTC,TRBV11-2,-,-,TRBJ2-7
CAISESSKKAREQYF,TGTGCCATCAGTGAGTCGTCAAAGAAAGCCCGCGAGCAGTACTTC,TRBV10-3,few,-,TRBJ2-7
CASSLGLARYNEQFF,TGTGCCAGCAGCTTAGGCCTAGCCCGCTACAATGAGCAGTTCTTC,TRBV7-2,-,-,TRBJ2-1
CASSQALSGPMREQYF,TGCGCCAGCAGCCAAGCGCTTTCGGGCCCAATGAGGGAGCAGTACTTC,TRBV4-1,-,-,TRBJ2-7
CSVLPLGTDTQYF,TGCAGCGTTCTTCCCTTGGGGACAGATACGCAGTATTTT,TRBV29-1,once,-,TRBJ2-3
CASSMGAGEKLFF,TGTGCCAGCAGTATGGGCGCGGGTGAAAAACTGTTTTTT,TRBV6-5,-,-,TRBJ1-4
CASRVGSGVSYEQYF,TGTGCCAGCAGGGTTGGGTCAGGGGTATCCTACGAGCAGTACTTC,TRBV6-5,-,-,TRBJ2-7
CASSPFTREAFF,TGTGCCAGCAGCCCTTTCACAAGAGAAGCTTTCTTT,TRBV6-6,-,-,TRBJ1-1
CASSLGRVPQHF,TGTGCCAGCAGTTTAGGCCGTGTGCCCCAGCATTTT,TRBV28,-,-,TRBJ1-5
CASRSPARFGPVEQYF,TGTGCCAGTAGATCTCCAGCTCGTTTCGGACCGGTCGAGCAGTACTTC,TRBV19,few,-,TRBJ2-7
CASSQRTPANYGYTF,TGCGCCAGCAGCCAAAGGACTCCAGCTAACTATGGCTACACCTTC,TRBV4-1,-,-,TRBJ1-2
CASSLGGGGHNEQFF,TGTGCCAGCAGCTTAGGAGGGGGGGGTCACAATGAGCAGTTCTTC,TRBV7-2,-,-,TRBJ2-1
CATSRVFQNTMNTEAFF,TGTGCCACCAGCAGAGTGTTCCAGAACACTATGAACACTGAAGCTTTCTTT,TRBV15,once,-,TRBJ1-1
CASSQTGVTGELFF,TGCGCCAGCAGCCAAACAGGGGTCACCGGGGAGCTGTTTTTT,TRBV4-3,-,TRBD1,TRBJ2-2
CSVERGQGAYEQYF,TGCAGCGTTGAAAGGGGGCAGGGGGCCTACGAGCAGTACTTC,TRBV29-1,-,TRBD1,TRBJ2-7
CASSLASESYEQYF,TGCGCCAGCAGCTTGGCTTCAGAATCATACGAGCAGTACTTC,TRBV5-1,-,-,TRBJ2-7
CASSLSIAVNTGELFF,TGTGCCAGCAGCTTAAGTATAGCAGTTAACACCGGGGAGCTGTTTTTT,TRBV7-6,-,-,TRBJ2-2
CASRADFYNSPLHF,TGTGCCAGTCGAGCTGATTTCTATAATTCACCCCTCCACTTT,TRBV2,-,-,TRBJ1-6
CASSPPDIGRTIYF,TGTGCCAGCAGCCCGCCTGACATCGGACGCACCATATATTTT,TRBV5-8,-,-,TRBJ1-3
CASSAQGYEQYF,TGTGCCAGCAGCGCTCAGGGGTACGAGCAGTACTTC,TRBV7-2,-,-,TRBJ2-7
CASSLTEREANEQFF,TGTGCCAGCAGTTTAACCGAGCGAGAAGCCAATGAGCAGTTCTTC,TRBV27,-,-,TRBJ2-1
CASSLETGGSYTF,TGTGCCAGCAGCTTGGAGACAGGGGGTAGTTACACCTTC,TRBV5-6,-,TRBD1,TRBJ1-2
CASSEETGEKLFF,TGTGCCAGCAGTGAAGAAACAGGGGAAAAACTGTTTTTT,TRBV2,-,-,TRBJ1-4
CAWRLGTVGGYTF,TGTGCCTGGAGATTAGGGACAGTAGGTGGCTACACCTTC,TRBV30,once,TRBD1,TRBJ1-2
CASGRQGTGTYEQYF,TGTGCCAGCGGACGACAGGGGACCGGGACCTACGAGCAGTACTTC,TRBV2,-,TRBD1,TRBJ2-7
CASSLVPGMAGNTIYF,TGTGCCAGCAGCTTAGTCCCGGGGATGGCTGGAAACACCATATATTTT,TRBV7-2,-,-,TRBJ1-3
CASSLGRFNSPLHF,TGTGCCAGCAGCCTGGGGCGTTTTAATTCACCCCTCCACTTT,TRBV7-2,-,-,TRBJ1-6
CASSLSQVRYGYTF,TGTGCCAGCAGCTTGTCGCAGGTTCGCTATGGCTACACCTTC,TRBV5-8,-,-,TRBJ1-2
CASSLTGNLNQPQHF,TGTGCCAGCAGTTTAACAGGGAATCTCAATCAGCCCCAGCATTTT,TRBV27,-,-,TRBJ1-5
CASSQESLAGVNQETQYF,TGCGCCAGCAGCCAAGAGTCACTAGCGGGGGTGAACCAAGAGACCCAGTACTTC,TRBV4-3,-,TRBD2,TRBJ2-5
CASSFSSGGPDTQYF,TGTGCCAGCAGCTTCTCTAGCGGGGGCCCAGATACGCAGTATTTT,TRBV7-8,-,TRBD2,TRBJ2-3
CASRPDRATNEKLFF,TGTGCCAGCAGACCGGACAGGGCGACTAATGAAAAACTGTTTTTT,TRBV2,once,TRBD1,TRBJ1-4
CASIVGLGYTF,TGTGCCAGCATAGTGGGGCTCGGCTACACCTTC,TRBV2,-,-,TRBJ1-2
CSAQGSGANVLTF,TGCAGCGCACAGGGATCTGGGGCCAACGTCCTGACTTTC,TRBV29-1,-,-,TRBJ2-6
CASSFSTDTQYF,TGTGCCAGCAGCTTTAGCACAGATACGCAGTATTTT,TRBV7-2,-,-,TRBJ2-3
CASSFRTGSTGELFF,TGTGCCAGCAGCTTTAGGACAGGGAGCACCGGGGAGCTGTTTTTT,TRBV7-9,-,TRBD1,TRBJ2-2
CASRARGASGGNEQFF,TGTGCCAGCAGAGCCCGAGGAGCAAGCGGGGGCAATGAGCAGTTCTTC,TRBV6-6,-,TRBD2,TRBJ2-1
CASSQNHLNEKLFF,TGCGCCAGCAGCCAGAACCATTTAAATGAAAAACTGTTTTTT,TRBV4-3,-,-,TRBJ1-4
CASSQDSAANQPQHF,TGCGCCAGCAGCCAAGATTCGGCAGCCAATCAGCCCCAGCATTTT,TRBV4-3,-,-,TRBJ1-5
CASSLDGYNSPLHF,TGTGCCAGCAGCTTAGACGGCTATAATTCACCCCTCCACTTT,TRBV7-3,once,-,TRBJ1-6
CASSSVAGGTDTQYF,TGCGCCAGCAGTTCAGTAGCGGGGGGCACAGATACGCAGTATTTT,TRBV5-1,-,TRBD2,TRBJ2-3
CASSPSGATNEKLFF,TGTGCCAGCAGCCCCTCCGGTGCAACTAATGAAAAACTGTTTTTT,TRBV7-8,-,-,TRBJ1-4
CASSLDRNEKLFF,TGTGCCAGCAGTTTGGACAGGAATGAAAAACTGTTTTTT,TRBV6-1,-,TRBD1,TRBJ1-4
CASSQGAGSNQPQHF,TGTGCCAGCTCACAGGGGGCAGGGAGCAATCAGCCCCAGCATTTT,TRBV18,-,TRBD1,TRBJ1-5
CASSLPIGEQYF,TGTGCCAGCAGCCTACCCATTGGCGAGCAGTACTTC,TRBV5-6,once,-,TRBJ2-7
CASSVGGDKSEKLFF,TGTGCCAGCAGCGTAGGTGGGGACAAGAGTGAAAAACTGTTTTTT,TRBV9,-,-,TRBJ1-4
CASSTWGRGGVEQHF,TGTGCCAGCAGCACGTGGGGTCGGGGGGGTGTGGAACAGCATTTT,TRBV5-6,medium-sized,-,TRBJ1-5